Following are 16 T cell receptor beta chains from one sample sequenced in a study of shared clonotypes between healthy human individuals. This table comes from immunoSEQ multiplex PCR, and its TCRdb copy is limited to in-frame clones, with some not included. The sample consists of roughly 2,000,000 clones, 93% of them appearing once. CD8 cells classed as naive were CD45RO-negative and positively selected for CCR7, excluding terminally differentiated effector memory CD45RA+ cells. Sequencing used naive CD8+ T cells from PBMCs. These receptors all come from a man between 18 and 29 years old in good health. Some clones in this sample may be carry-over from other donors' samples.

This clone is a singleton in its sample. V gene TRBV5-1 combines with J gene TRBJ2-1, with D perhaps matching TRBD2 (7 bases). Germline CDR1 SGHRS, CDR2 YFSETQ. The CDR3 has 13 residues. Trimming pared 6 bases from V and 10 bases from J, leaving 17 bases between. CDR3 loop: CASTRGGAREQFF. The CDR3, as DNA: TGCGCCAGCACGCGTGGGGGGGCGAGAGAGCAGTTCTTC.

The chain has TRBV2 and TRBJ2-7; 9 bases map to TRBD2. The CDR3 extends over 17 amino acids. Germline values: CDR1 SNHLY, CDR2 FYNNEI. Trimming took 0 bases from V and 0 from J; bases not matched to a gene: 6. The CDR3 DNA reads TGTGCCAGCAGTGAAGCCACCAGCGGGAGGAGCTCCTACGAGCAGTACTTC. This translates into CASSEATSGRSSYEQYF.

Comments on this clone: This specimen includes other DNA sequences encoding the same CDR3. The chain has TRBV4-3 and TRBJ2-7; a possible D gene is TRBD1 (6 bases). The V and J ends lost 1 base and 4 bases respectively, with 11 bases between them. The CDR3 length is 14 residues. The germline V gene has CDR1 LGHNA and CDR2 YSLEER. The CDR3 DNA sequence: TGCGCCAGCAGCCAAGCCAGGGGTGATTACGAGCAGTACTTC. This sequence encodes CASSQARGDYEQYF.

Points on this clone: Other DNA variants within this sample encode the same CDR3. CDR3 nucleotide sequence: TGCGCCAGCAGCCAAGATCTGAGAGGGAGTGAAGCTTTCTTT. It translates to CASSQDLRGSEAFF. The rearrangement uses TRBV4-1 and TRBJ1-1, with D unclear. CDR1 is MGHRA and CDR2 is YSYEKL in the germline V gene. The CDR3 extends over 14 amino acids. Trimming pared 0 bases from V and 7 bases from J, leaving 12 bases between.

J is TRBJ2-1 and V is TRBV6-5; D tentatively reads TRBD1 or TRBD2 (5 bases each). Trimming removed 8 bases from V and 5 bases from J, with 19 bases in between. The V gene's germline CDR1 is MNHEY and CDR2 SVGAGI. This CDR3 has 15 residues. In nucleotides, the CDR3 is TGTGCCAGCTCGTCTTCACGACGGGGCCACAATGAGCAGTTCTTC. Its translation is CASSSSRRGHNEQFF.

Worth noting for this clone: Different DNA sequences within this sample yield the same CDR3. The gene calls are TRBV6-5 and TRBJ1-1; TRBD1 might be the D (5 bases). Germline CDR1 reads MNHEY; CDR2 reads SVGAGI. The CDR3 has 15 amino acids. V lost 0 bases to trimming and J lost 2 bases, with 10 bases between them. CDR3: CASSYSQGLNTEAFF. The CDR3 coding sequence is TGTGCCAGCAGTTACTCCCAGGGCTTAAACACTGAAGCTTTCTTT.

V and J are TRBV27 and TRBJ2-7, with no clear D. Trimming cost V 5 bases and J 0 bases, with 11 bases left between them. The CDR3 covers 14 residues. Per germline, CDR1 MNHEY and CDR2 SMNVEV (reference sequence). The DNA of the CDR3 is TGTGCCAGCAGTCTCACGACGGACTCCTACGAGCAGTACTTC. Amino acids: CASSLTTDSYEQYF.

The J gene is TRBJ2-7, the V gene TRBV7-2; 7 bases align to TRBD2. The CDR3 loop spans 15 amino acids. Germline V CDR1 and CDR2: SGHTA, FQGNSA. The J segment lost 0 bases and the V segment lost 7 bases, leaving 9 bases of the junction unmatched. The CDR3 reads CASTLSWEGSYEQYF. CDR3 sequence (DNA): TGTGCCAGCACCCTCTCGTGGGAGGGCTCCTACGAGCAGTACTTC. Using reference TRBV7-2 and TRBJ2-7 for the parts outside the CDR3, the full variable domain is GAGVSQSPSNKVTEKGKDVELRCDPISGHTALYWYRQSLGQGLEFLIYFQGNSAPDKSGLPSDRFSAERTGGSVSTLTIQRTQQEDSAVYLCASTLSWEGSYEQYFGPGTRLTVT.

This clone came up once. The chain links TRBV29-1 to TRBJ1-1; D unresolved. Trimming stripped 3 bases from V and 6 bases from J, with 11 bases between. The CDR3 length is 12 residues. CDR1 is SQVTM, CDR2 ANQGSEA, per germline. Written as DNA, the CDR3 is TGCAGCGTTGACCTGCTCGAGGCTGAAGCTTTCTTT. Residues: CSVDLLEAEAFF.

This clone was seen more than once but under ten times. The genes are TRBV14 and TRBJ1-1, with 7 bases lining up with TRBD1. CDR1 and CDR2 (germline): SGHDN, FVKESK. The CDR3 length is 18 residues. The ends lost 0 bases at V and 0 bases at J; junction bases unmatched: 10. For the CDR3, the DNA is TGTGCCAGCAGCCAAGATTGGAACAGACAGGGTATGAACACTGAAGCTTTCTTT. Translation: CASSQDWNRQGMNTEAFF.

V usage is TRBV29-1 and J usage is TRBJ1-3; D is possibly TRBD1 (5 bases). Germline V gene lookup returns CDR1 SQVTM and CDR2 ANQGSEA. Trimming removed 4 bases from V and 0 bases from J, with 10 bases in between. CDR3 length: 14 residues. CDR3 sequence: CSVAGHDSGNTIYF. The CDR3 DNA sequence: TGCAGCGTTGCCGGACACGACTCTGGAAACACCATATATTTT.

The gene calls are TRBV27 and TRBJ1-4; possible D gene TRBD1, 6 bases. This CDR3 contains 14 residues. Between the trimmed V and J ends, which lost 6 bases and 2 bases, there was a span of 10 bases. Germline V CDR1 and CDR2: MNHEY, SMNVEV (reference sequence). The CDR3 nucleotides read TGTGCCAGCAGATCAGGGGTGACTAATGAAAAACTGTTTTTT. It codes for CASRSGVTNEKLFF.

The chain links TRBV19 to TRBJ2-7; 7 bases fit TRBD1. J was trimmed by 13 bases and V by 4 bases; bases with no gene match: 13. Germline CDR1 is LNHDA and CDR2 is SQIVND (reference sequence). CDR3 length: 13 residues. DNA for the CDR3: TGTGCCAGTAGTACCCTCCTACAGGGGCCCTTATACTTC. Its protein product is CASSTLLQGPLYF.

This sequence joins TRBV29-1 and TRBJ2-1; 9 bases align to TRBD2. This CDR3 comprises 14 residues. The germline gives CDR1 SQVTM, CDR2 ANQGSEA. V lost 7 bases, J lost 3 bases, and 7 bases stayed unmatched. As DNA, the CDR3 is TGCAGCGCAGATAGCGGGAGTGGCTACAATGAGCAGTTCTTC. Translation: CSADSGSGYNEQFF.

A few counts support this clone. The chain uses TRBV28 and TRBJ1-5; TRBD1 aligns across 7 bases. Trimming removed 5 bases from V and 1 base from J; junction bases left unmatched: 8. The CDR3 consists of 16 residues. The germline V gene has CDR1 MDHEN and CDR2 SYDVKM. The CDR3 loop is CASSLPTGSSNQPQHF. In DNA form, the CDR3 reads TGTGCCAGCAGTCTGCCGACAGGGTCGAGCAATCAGCCCCAGCATTTT.

This clone was detected once. The chain carries TRBV28 and TRBJ1-2; weak D call: TRBD1 (5 bases). V was cut by 1 base and J by 2 bases, with 11 bases left in between. The length of the CDR3 is 15 residues. Germline V gene data show CDR1 as MDHEN and CDR2 as SYDVKM. The chain's CDR3 is CASSLSWGTNYGYTF. The CDR3 DNA reads TGTGCCAGCAGTTTATCCTGGGGGACGAACTATGGCTACACCTTC.